Listed below are T cell receptor beta chains from one sample, sequenced in a study of identical twins. TCRdb redid the calling of the 5' RACE reads with MiXCR, one entry per CDR3 protein. The sample has roughly 1.6 million distinct CDR3 sequences, less than 35% seen once. Input material: cord blood. The receptors were sampled from a newborn girl in good health. Both conserved end residues are part of each CDR3. D genes are given only for firm matches. Size values are once, few and many counts, or a class for expanded clones, and some rows have none.

V gene	J gene	clone size	D gene	CDR3 DNA	CDR3 protein
TRBV6-5	TRBJ1-2	.	.	TGTGCCAGCAGTTACAAAAATAACTATGGCTACACCTTC	CASSYKNNYGYTF
TRBV20-1	TRBJ1-5	few	.	TGCAGTGCTATTGGTGACAACAATCAGCCCCAGCATTTT	CSAIGDNNQPQHF
TRBV12-3/TRBV12-4	TRBJ2-3	few	TRBD2	TGTGCCAGCAGCCTCCACCCGGGACTAGCGGAGATAACGACTAGCACAGATGCGCAGTATTTT	CASSLHPGLAEITTSTDAQYF
TRBV3-1	TRBJ2-5	.	.	TGTGCCAGCAGCCAAGATTCGGGGCCCCAAGAGACCCAGTACTTC	CASSQDSGPQETQYF
TRBV20-1	TRBJ2-1	.	TRBD2	TGCAGTGCTAGGGTACTAGCGGGGATTGAGCAGTTCTTC	CSARVLAGIEQFF
TRBV4-1	TRBJ1-2	few	.	TGCGCCAGCAGCCAAGAGGACGGCCCTGGTGACTATGGCTACACCTTC	CASSQEDGPGDYGYTF
TRBV14	TRBJ2-1	.	.	TGTGCCAGCAGCCAAGATAGTCAATACAATGAGCAGTTCTTC	CASSQDSQYNEQFF
TRBV20-1	TRBJ1-6	few	.	TGCAGTGCTAGCAGGCCCCGGGCCTCGAGCTCCTATAATTCACCCCTCCACTTT	CSASRPRASSSYNSPLHF
TRBV28	TRBJ1-4	.	.	TGTGCCAGCAGTGAAGGCCGGCGTGAAAAACTGTTTTTT	CASSEGRREKLFF
TRBV11-2	TRBJ1-2	few	.	TGTGCCAGCAGCTCCTTACAGGGATTCTATGGCTACACCTTC	CASSSLQGFYGYTF
TRBV7-9	TRBJ1-6	.	.	TGTGCCAGCAGCTTAGACCCCTTAAATTCACCCCTCCACTTT	CASSLDPLNSPLHF
TRBV12-5	TRBJ1-1	.	.	TGTGCTAGTGGTTTGTGGGACACTGAAGCTTTCTTT	CASGLWDTEAFF
TRBV14	TRBJ2-5	few	.	TGTGCCAGCAGCCTCGCCGGGGGTGCCCGCGGGACCCAGTACTTC	CASSLAGGARGTQYF
TRBV7-8	TRBJ1-2	few	.	TGTGCCAGCAGCCCGGAAGCACAGGGTTCTGGCTACACCTTC	CASSPEAQGSGYTF
TRBV29-1	TRBJ2-4	many	.	TGCAGCGCCGAAGGGACCAAAAACATTCAGTACTTC	CSAEGTKNIQYF
TRBV10-3	TRBJ2-3	few	.	TGTGCCATCACCGAGGGACTCACAGATACGCAGTATTTT	CAITEGLTDTQYF
TRBV15	TRBJ2-7	.	TRBD1	TGTGCCACCAGCACAAAAACAGGGGCCCTCTACAATGAGCAGTACTTC	CATSTKTGALYNEQYF
TRBV9	TRBJ2-3	.	.	TGTGCCAGCAGCGTAGCTTTGGGGGATACTAGCACAGATACGCAGTATTTT	CASSVALGDTSTDTQYF
TRBV27	TRBJ2-7	.	TRBD1	TGTGCCAGCAGTTCCCTGGGACAGACAAGTTACGAGCAGTACTTC	CASSSLGQTSYEQYF
TRBV6-6	TRBJ2-5	.	.	TGTGCCAGCAGTTACTCGAAGGCCCAAGAGACCCAGTACTTC	CASSYSKAQETQYF
TRBV5-1	TRBJ1-2	few	TRBD1	TGCGCCAGCAGCCAAGGACAGGGGGTCTCCCTTCGGTATGGCTACACCTTC	CASSQGQGVSLRYGYTF
TRBV6-4	TRBJ2-6	.	.	TGTGCCGGCATTGTGGAGTTTCGCTCTGGGGCCAACGTCCTGACTTTC	CAGIVEFRSGANVLTF
TRBV24-1	TRBJ2-1	.	.	TGTGCCACCAGTGATCCCAGAGTAGCGTACAATGAGCAGTTCTTC	CATSDPRVAYNEQFF
TRBV11-3	TRBJ1-1	few	TRBD1	TGTGCCAGCAGCTTAGGACAGGGTTCGGGGAACACTGAAGCTTTCTTT	CASSLGQGSGNTEAFF